This T cell receptor (beta chain) was sequenced during a study of cytotoxic CD8 clonotypes in ibrutinib-treated CLL. Study-wide context: The patients comprised approximately eleven relapsed/refractory and around 14 treatment-naive cases, around 18 IGHV unmutated. Whole-study findings and limits: Baseline clonality was higher than in age-matched healthy donors and moved in step with circulating CD8+ T-cell counts.

A word on this clone: Its antigen is unknown.

Assay used: immunoSEQ multiplex PCR; TCRdb lists only in-frame clones, some missing. Of some 65,000 clones in the sample, 57% are singletons; the top ten hold approximately 14%. This CDR3 is 17 amino acids long. CDR1 LGHNA and CDR2 YNFKEQ come from the germline V gene. V lost 5 bases and J lost 4, with 21 bases in between. The chain couples TRBV4-2 to TRBJ1-5; D is ambiguous. The receptor comes from a human donor with chronic lymphocytic leukemia. This specimen consisted of PBMCs, obtained after 12 months of ibrutinib treatment. CDR3 sequence (DNA): TGTGCCAGCAGCTTGTCCTTAGGGCAACGAGGGAATCAGCCCCAGCATTTT. Translation: CASSLSLGQRGNQPQHF.